This T cell receptor beta chain is from a study of cytomegalovirus exposure and HLA in healthy donors. Notes on the study in general: Researchers reported from a later analysis that most CMV-associated TCR beta chains appeared HLA-restricted. TCR beta chain V- and J-gene trimming was linked, in a later analysis, to a missense variant in DCLRE1C. Some V segments, TRBV6-2 and TRBV6-3 among them, were indistinguishable and were therefore excluded.

Primers for the PCR totalled 60 Vbeta and 13 Jbeta. Clones were read by immunoSEQ multiplex PCR, and TCRdb kept only the in-frame ones, dropping some. The table records fewer than 250,000 clones, more than 70% of them present only once. Details on this clone: What it binds is not known.

This CDR3 is built from 18 residues. Trimming took 1 base from V and 2 from J, leaving 19 bases between them. Germline V lookup: CDR1 SGHNT, CDR2 YYREEE (reference sequence). This TCR was recovered from a human donor in good health. This rearrangement joins TRBV5-4 to TRBJ2-1; D is perhaps TRBD2 (5 bases). Sequencing was performed on PBMCs. CDR3 DNA: TGTGCCAGCAGCTTGAGGTTGGGGTCCAGCGGAACCTACAATGAGCAGTTCTTC. Its protein product is CASSLRLGSSGTYNEQFF.